This T cell receptor beta chain was found in a study of blood T cell repertoires in COVID-19. Study-level background: Italy, Spain and the United States were the sources of the convalescent and acute COVID-19 samples. T cells, B-cell-depleted T cells, or PBMCs supplied cDNA or gDNA.

Assay: immunoSEQ multiplex PCR; the TCRdb copy retains only in-frame clones and omits some. The sample carries under 300,000 clones, about 80% recorded once. V dropped 6 bases and J dropped 2 bases, with 16 bases sitting between them. This CDR3 spans 15 amino acids. CDR1 and CDR2 from the germline V gene are MNHEY and SVGAGI. The receptor's source is a man aged 50 or older who had recovered from COVID-19. The sequencing sample was made of PBMCs or T cells enriched from blood (not recorded which). The genes are TRBV6-5 and TRBJ1-2, with D maybe TRBD1 (6 bases). The CDR3 sequence: CASRAPIRGNYGYTF. The CDR3 DNA reads TGTGCCAGCAGGGCACCGATCAGGGGAAACTATGGCTACACCTTC.